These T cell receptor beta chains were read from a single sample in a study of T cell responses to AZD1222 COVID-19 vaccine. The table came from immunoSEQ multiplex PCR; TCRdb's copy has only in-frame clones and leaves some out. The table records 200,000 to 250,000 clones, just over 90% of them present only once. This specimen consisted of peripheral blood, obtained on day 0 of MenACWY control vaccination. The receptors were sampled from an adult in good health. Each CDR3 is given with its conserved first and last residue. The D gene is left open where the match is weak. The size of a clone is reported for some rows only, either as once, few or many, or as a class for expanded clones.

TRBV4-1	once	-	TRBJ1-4	CASSQQGRPGVSEKLFF	TGCGCCAGCAGCCAACAGGGGCGCCCGGGCGTAAGTGAAAAACTGTTTTTT
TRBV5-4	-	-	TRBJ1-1	CASSLSFRNTEAFF	TGTGCCAGCAGCTTATCATTCCGGAACACTGAAGCTTTCTTT
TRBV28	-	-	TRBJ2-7	CASSPVAVTYEQYF	TGTGCCAGCAGTCCGGTAGCGGTTACCTACGAGCAGTACTTC
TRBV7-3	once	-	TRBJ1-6	CASSLQNNSPLHF	TGTGCCAGCAGTCTACAGAATAATTCACCCCTCCACTTT
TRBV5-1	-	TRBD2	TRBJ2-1	CASSWQAAGSSSYNEQFF	TGCGCCAGCAGCTGGCAGGCAGCGGGGTCGAGCTCCTACAATGAGCAGTTCTTC
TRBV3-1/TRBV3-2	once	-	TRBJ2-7	CASSQDRIELREQYF	TGTGCCAGCAGCCAAGACAGGATCGAACTACGAGAGCAGTACTTC
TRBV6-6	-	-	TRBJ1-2	CASSSPNYGYTF	TGTGCCAGCAGTTCGCCTAACTATGGCTACACCTTC
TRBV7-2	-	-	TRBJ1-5	CASSLTRASNQPQHF	TGTGCCAGCAGCTTAACGCGGGCCAGCAATCAGCCCCAGCATTTT
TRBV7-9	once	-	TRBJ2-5	CASSFEGPRETQYF	TGTGCCAGCAGCTTCGAGGGGCCTCGGGAGACCCAGTACTTC
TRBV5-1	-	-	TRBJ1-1	CASRPWTENTEAFF	TGCGCCAGCCGTCCGTGGACAGAGAACACTGAAGCTTTCTTT
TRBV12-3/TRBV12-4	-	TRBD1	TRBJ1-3	CASKGQAFDTIYF	TGTGCCAGCAAGGGACAGGCGTTCGACACCATATATTTT
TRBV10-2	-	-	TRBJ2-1	CATQGTTAVHEQFF	TGCGCCACCCAGGGGACTACGGCGGTCCATGAGCAGTTCTTC
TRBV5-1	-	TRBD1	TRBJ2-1	CASRGTGSNNEQFF	TGCGCCAGCAGAGGGACAGGGAGCAATAATGAGCAGTTCTTC
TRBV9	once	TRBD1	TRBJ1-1	CASSVSQTGDEAFF	TGTGCCAGCAGCGTAAGCCAGACAGGGGATGAAGCTTTCTTT
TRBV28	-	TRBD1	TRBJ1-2	CASSSEGAGQAGYTF	TGTGCCAGCAGTTCGGAAGGGGCTGGACAGGCAGGCTACACCTTC
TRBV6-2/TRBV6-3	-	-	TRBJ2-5	CASSPTHDGQTQYF	TGTGCCAGCAGCCCCACCCACGACGGACAGACCCAGTACTTC
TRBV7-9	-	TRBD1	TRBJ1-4	CASSLGVGDSEKLFF	TGTGCCAGCAGCTTAGGTGTTGGGGACAGCGAAAAACTGTTTTTT
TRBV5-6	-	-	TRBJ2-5	CASSLTGMGETQYF	TGTGCCAGCAGCTTGACAGGGATGGGAGAGACCCAGTACTTC
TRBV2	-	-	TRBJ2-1	CASTMTDNEQFF	TGTGCCAGCACCATGACAGACAATGAGCAGTTCTTC
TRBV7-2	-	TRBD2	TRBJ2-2	CASRSLAGDVTGELFF	TGTGCCAGCAGATCCCTAGCGGGGGACGTCACCGGGGAGCTGTTTTTT
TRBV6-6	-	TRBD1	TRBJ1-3	CASSFRGSGDTIYF	TGTGCCAGCAGTTTCAGGGGGTCCGGAGACACCATATATTTT
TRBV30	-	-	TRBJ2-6	CAWSSGRASSGANVLTF	TGTGCCTGGAGCTCAGGACGGGCTAGCTCTGGGGCCAACGTCCTGACTTTC
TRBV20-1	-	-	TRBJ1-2	CSASGGVGYGYTF	TGCAGTGCTAGTGGAGGGGTCGGCTATGGCTACACCTTC
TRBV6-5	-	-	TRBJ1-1	CASSFYTEAFF	TGTGCCAGCAGTTTTTACACTGAAGCTTTCTTT
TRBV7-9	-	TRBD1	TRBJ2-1	CASSDLTGGDEQFF	TGTGCCAGCAGCGACCTGACAGGGGGAGATGAGCAGTTCTTC
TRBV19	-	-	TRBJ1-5	CASSTDKYSNQPQHF	TGTGCCAGTAGTACGGACAAGTATAGCAATCAGCCCCAGCATTTT
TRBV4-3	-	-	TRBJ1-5	CASSQDPNPSNQPQHF	TGCGCCAGCAGCCAAGATCCTAACCCTAGCAATCAGCCCCAGCATTTT
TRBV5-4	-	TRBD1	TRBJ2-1	CASSLGQANYNEQFF	TGTGCCAGCAGCCTCGGACAGGCTAACTACAATGAGCAGTTCTTC
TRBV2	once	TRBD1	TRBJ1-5	CASSEDRGLRPQHF	TGTGCCAGCAGTGAAGACAGGGGCCTCCGGCCCCAGCATTTT
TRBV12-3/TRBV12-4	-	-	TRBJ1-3	CASSLSGPLYF	TGTGCCAGCAGTTTATCAGGGCCCCTATATTTT
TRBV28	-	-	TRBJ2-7	CASSLIGGGGYEQYF	TGTGCCAGCAGTTTAATAGGTGGGGGCGGGTACGAGCAGTACTTC
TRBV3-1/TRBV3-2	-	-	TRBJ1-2	CASSQDVKYGYTF	TGTGCCAGCAGCCAAGACGTTAAGTATGGCTACACCTTC
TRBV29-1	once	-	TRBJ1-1	CSVTGQLMNTEAFF	TGCAGCGTGACAGGACAGCTCATGAACACTGAAGCTTTCTTT
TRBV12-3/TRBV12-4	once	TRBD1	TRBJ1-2	CASSFRGHYGYTF	TGTGCCAGCAGTTTCAGGGGGCACTATGGCTACACCTTC
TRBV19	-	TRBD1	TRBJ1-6	CASRTPGQRNSPLHF	TGTGCCAGTAGGACCCCGGGACAGCGGAATTCACCCCTCCACTTT
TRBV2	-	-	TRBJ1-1	CASSERGGVLRNTEAFF	TGTGCCAGCAGTGAAAGGGGGGGGGTTCTAAGGAACACTGAAGCTTTCTTT
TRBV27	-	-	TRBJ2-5	CASRSRPGETQYF	TGTGCCAGCCGAAGTAGGCCTGGAGAGACCCAGTACTTC
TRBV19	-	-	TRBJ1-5	CASSIHTAINQPQHF	TGTGCCAGTAGTATCCACACAGCAATCAATCAGCCCCAGCATTTT
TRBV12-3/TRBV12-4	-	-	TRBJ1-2	CASSFGAGNGYTF	-
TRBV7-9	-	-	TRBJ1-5	CASSPTGTGNQPQHF	TGTGCCAGCAGCCCGACCGGGACGGGCAATCAGCCCCAGCATTTT